Detailed here is one T cell receptor (beta chain). Its antigen is unidentified. The data are from a study of OX40 agonist ivuxolimab in advanced cancers. Findings and limits, study-wide: With doses of 0.1 to 3.0 mg/kg, CD4+ and CD8+ blood T cells had undergone clonal expansion by week 6.

Sequenced by immunoSEQ multiplex PCR; TCRdb stores in-frame clones only, minus some. Among 99,000 or so clones listed, approximately 93% were seen once. The source material was CD4+ or CD8+ T cells sorted from blood, sampled in a trial of the OX40 agonist ivuxolimab. The origin of this receptor is an adult with an advanced solid tumor such as melanoma, head and neck, liver or kidney cancer.

The CDR3 protein is CASGPGTSGISQYF. CDR3 nucleotides: TGCGCCAGCGGACCCGGGACTAGCGGAATATCGCAGTATTTT. The chain combines TRBV4-3 with TRBJ2-3; TRBD2 agrees at 11 bases. J was trimmed by 10 bases and V by 8 bases; bases with no gene match: 11. Germline V lookup: CDR1 LGHNA, CDR2 YSLEER. The CDR3 totals 14 residues.